This T cell receptor beta chain was retrieved from a study of control samples from healthy donors and cancer patients. TCRdb keeps only in-frame clones here, not all; method: immunoSEQ multiplex PCR. The repertoire has roughly 18,000 clones, approximately 80% of them found once; the top ten carry 25% to 30%. The CDR3 sequence is 13 residues long. The trim removed 7 bases at V and 7 bases at J, leaving 0 bases unmatched. Looked up from germline, CDR1 is SGHRS and CDR2 is YFSETQ. The receptor's source is a woman in her sixties or seventies with lung cancer. This rearrangement joins TRBV5-1 to TRBJ2-1; 15 bases fit TRBD2. The specimen was PBMCs. In DNA form, the CDR3 reads TGCGCCAGCGGACTAGCGGGAGGGAATGAGCAGTTCTTC. Its protein product is CASGLAGGNEQFF.